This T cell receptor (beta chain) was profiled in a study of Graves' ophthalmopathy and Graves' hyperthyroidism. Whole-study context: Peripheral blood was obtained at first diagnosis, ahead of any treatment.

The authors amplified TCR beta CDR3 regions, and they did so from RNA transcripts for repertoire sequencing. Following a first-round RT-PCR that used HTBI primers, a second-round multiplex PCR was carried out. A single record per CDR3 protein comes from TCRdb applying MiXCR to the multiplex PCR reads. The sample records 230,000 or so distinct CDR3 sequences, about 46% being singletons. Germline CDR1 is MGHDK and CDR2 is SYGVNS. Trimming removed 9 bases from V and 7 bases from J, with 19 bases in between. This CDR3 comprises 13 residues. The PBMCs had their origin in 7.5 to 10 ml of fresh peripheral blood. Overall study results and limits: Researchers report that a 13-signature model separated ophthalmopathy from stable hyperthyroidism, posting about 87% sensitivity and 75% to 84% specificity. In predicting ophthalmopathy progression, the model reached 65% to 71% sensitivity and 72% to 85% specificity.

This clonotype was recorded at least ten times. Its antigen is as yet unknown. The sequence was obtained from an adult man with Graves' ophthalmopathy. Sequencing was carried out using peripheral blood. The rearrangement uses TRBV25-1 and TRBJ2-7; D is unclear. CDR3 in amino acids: CASRPGVGREQYF. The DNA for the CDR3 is TGTGCCAGTCGACCTGGGGTAGGTCGAGAGCAGTACTTC.